This TCR beta chain appears in the sequencing data of a study of blood T cell repertoires in COVID-19. In the authors' workflow: Amplification of reference gene primers provided the estimated nucleated cell counts. The assay was immunoSEQ multiplex PCR, and TCRdb's table has in-frame clones only and misses some. Clonal size and the V and J genes are those of that table, whereas D and trimming came from the DNA. The sample has some 250,000 clones, around 88% seen once. Germline CDR1 is DFQATT and CDR2 is SNEGSKA (reference sequence). The length of the CDR3 is 19 residues. V trimming: 3 bases; J trimming: 4 bases; junction bases outside the gene matches: 17.

This chain joins TRBV20-1 and TRBJ2-1; TRBD1 matches at 11 bases. Sequencing was carried out using peripheral blood. This receptor was obtained from a woman aged 25 to 39 who had recovered from COVID-19. CDR3 sequence: CSASGSGQGADPLYNEQFF. CDR3 sequence (DNA): TGCAGTGCTAGTGGGTCCGGACAGGGGGCCGACCCGCTTTACAATGAGCAGTTCTTC.